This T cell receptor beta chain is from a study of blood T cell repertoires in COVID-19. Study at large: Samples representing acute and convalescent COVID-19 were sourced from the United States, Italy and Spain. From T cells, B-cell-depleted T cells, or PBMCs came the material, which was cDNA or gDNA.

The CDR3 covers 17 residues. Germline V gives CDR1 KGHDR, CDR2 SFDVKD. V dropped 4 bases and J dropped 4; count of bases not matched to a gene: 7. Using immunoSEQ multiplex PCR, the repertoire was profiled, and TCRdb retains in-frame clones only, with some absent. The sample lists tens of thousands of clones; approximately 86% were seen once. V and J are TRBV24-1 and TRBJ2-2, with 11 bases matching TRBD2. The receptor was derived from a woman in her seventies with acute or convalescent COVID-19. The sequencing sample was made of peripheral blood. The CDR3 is CATSDPLAGAVTGELFF. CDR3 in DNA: TGTGCCACCAGTGACCCACTAGCGGGGGCCGTCACCGGGGAGCTGTTTTTT.